This T cell receptor beta chain was found in a study of molecular identifiers for immune sequencing clone quantification. Notes on the study in general: Identical TCR molecules that share a barcode could lead to an underestimation of highly expanded clone sizes.

Both previously described methods and listed TCR primers were employed to make bulk TCR libraries. MiXCR was run by TCRdb on the PCR reads, yielding one entry per CDR3 protein. The data contain 490,000 or so distinct CDR3 sequences, roughly 26% of them singletons. Naive CD8 library inputs spanned about 17,000 to 1,100,000 sorted cells and 10%, 30% or 50% RNA. As CD8+CD4-CCR7+CD45RA+ cells, naive CD8 T cells were sorted. Trimming took 5 bases from V and 1 from J, leaving 14 bases between them. Per the germline V gene, CDR1 is MNHEY and CDR2 is SMNVEV (reference sequence). This CDR3 is 15 amino acids long. This clonotype was counted a few times. Its antigen remains unidentified.

The sequenced sample was naive CD8+ T cells from blood, with Jurkat cell RNA spiked in. Subset in this sample: FACS-sorted CD8+CD4-CCR7+CD45RA+ naive T cells. This clonotype was obtained from a human donor in good health. Some libraries in this study had Jurkat cell RNA spiked in. The chain employs TRBV27 and TRBJ1-1; TRBD1 is a possible D gene (5 bases). Written as DNA, the CDR3 is TGTGCCAGCAGTCCCACGACAGCCCCGAACACTGAAGCTTTCTTT. It codes for CASSPTTAPNTEAFF.